The 2 T cell receptor beta chains listed next were all sequenced from one sample in a study of control samples from healthy donors and cancer patients. Measured with immunoSEQ multiplex PCR; TCRdb has only the in-frame clones, and not every one. The data hold around 130,000 clones, with under 90% observed a single time. Sequenced: PBMCs. The receptors originated from a man aged 45-65 years with head and neck cancer.

V gene TRBV19 combines with J gene TRBJ2-7; D tentatively fits TRBD1 or TRBD2 (5 bases each). Germline loops: CDR1 LNHDA, CDR2 SQIVND (reference sequence). The CDR3 length is 13 residues. Trimming left V 6 bases short and J 3 bases short, with 12 bases between. The CDR3 DNA sequence: TGTGCCAGTAGCCGGGGCCCGTTCTACGAGCAGTACTTC. Protein sequence: CASSRGPFYEQYF.

CDR3 sequence reads: CASSLGGVDNEQFF. The DNA for the CDR3 is TGCGCCAGCAGCTTAGGCGGCGTAGACAATGAGCAGTTCTTC. The gene calls are TRBV5-1 and TRBJ2-1; D gene ambiguous. CDR1 SGHRS and CDR2 YFSETQ come from the germline V gene. Trimming shortened V by 2 bases and J by 5 bases, and 11 bases separated the two germline ends. The CDR3 has 14 residues.